This T cell receptor beta chain originates from a study of human T cells and chemical hapten exposure. On the study more broadly: 2% DPC applied to a roughly 2 cm by roughly 2 cm arm area sensitized donors. Study observations and caveats: TCRs at a frequency above 1 in 1000 stayed unchanged with DPC sensitization.

Time point denoted: pre-sensitization, week 0. Treatment denoted: therapeutic diphenylcyclopropenone sensitization with weekly scalp DPC. Alopecia patients deemed DPC-suitable, aged 18 to 70, excluding pregnancy. TCRdb reprocessed the RACE reads with MiXCR, giving one entry per CDR3 protein. The table shows 300,000 to 450,000 distinct CDR3 sequences, with less than 6.5% occurring only once. This clonotype was seen at least ten times. Its antigen is unidentified. This CDR3 region has 13 residues. V dropped 8 bases and J dropped 7 bases, with 12 bases sitting between them. Germline CDR1 and CDR2: WNHNN and SYGVQD (reference sequence).

The TCR comes from a woman in her forties or fifties with alopecia areata. Some clones in this sample may be carry-over from other donors' samples. This sequence joins TRBV10-1 and TRBJ1-6; D is possibly TRBD1 (5 bases). Specimen: whole blood, collected in connection with sensitization to the hapten diphenylcyclopropenone (DPC). Written as DNA, the CDR3 is TGCGCCAGCTCCGGGACGGAGAATTCACCCCTCCACTTT. This codes for CASSGTENSPLHF.